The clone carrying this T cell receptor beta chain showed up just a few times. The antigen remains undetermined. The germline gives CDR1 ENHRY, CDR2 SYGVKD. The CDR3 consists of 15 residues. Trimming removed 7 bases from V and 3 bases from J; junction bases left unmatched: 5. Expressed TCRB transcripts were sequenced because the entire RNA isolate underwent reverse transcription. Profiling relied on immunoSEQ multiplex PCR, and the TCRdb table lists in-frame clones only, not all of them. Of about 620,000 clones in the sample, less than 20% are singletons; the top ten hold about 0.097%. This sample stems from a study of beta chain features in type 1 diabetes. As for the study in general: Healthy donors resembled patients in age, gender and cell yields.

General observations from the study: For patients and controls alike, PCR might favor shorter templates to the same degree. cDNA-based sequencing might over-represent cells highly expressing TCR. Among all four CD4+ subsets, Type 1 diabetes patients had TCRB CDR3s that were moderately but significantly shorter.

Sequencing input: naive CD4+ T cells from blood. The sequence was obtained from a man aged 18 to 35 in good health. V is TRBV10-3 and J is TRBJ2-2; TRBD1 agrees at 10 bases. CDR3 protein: CAIKPGTGDTGELFF. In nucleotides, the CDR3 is TGTGCCATCAAACCCGGGACAGGGGACACCGGGGAGCTGTTTTTT.